This T cell receptor beta chain was identified during a study of tumor-infiltrating lymphocytes in localized non-small cell lung cancer. Germline values: CDR1 SGHNT, CDR2 YENEEA. The CDR3 is made up of 13 amino acids. Comment on this clone: Its antigen is still unknown. Germline and junction disagree at one end, which may indicate a read error. The same CDR3 is also encoded by other DNA sequences in this sample.

Study results and limitations: Higher tumor T cell infiltration than in uninvolved lung was supported by TCRbeta sequencing.

Assay: immunoSEQ multiplex PCR; the TCRdb copy retains only in-frame clones and omits some. There are 3,000 or so clones in the sample; roughly 77% occur only once, and about a sixth lies in the top ten. The source is a human donor with non-small cell lung cancer. The specimen sequenced was uninvolved lung tissue not adjacent to the tumor. The chain employs TRBV11-3 and TRBJ1-4, with D tentatively TRBD1 (5 bases). DNA for the CDR3: TGTGCTAGCAGCTTAAGGGGAGGTGAAAAACTGTTTTTT. Its translation: CASSLRGGEKLFF.